This paragraph covers one T cell receptor (beta chain) sequence. The record originates from a study of cytomegalovirus exposure and HLA in healthy donors. This CDR3 has 14 residues. The V gene lost 7 bases and the J gene lost 4 bases, with 16 bases spanning the gap. Per the germline V gene, CDR1 is MNHEY and CDR2 is SMNVEV (reference sequence). TCRdb's copy holds only in-frame clones and misses some; the assay was immunoSEQ multiplex PCR. In the table there are approximately 200,000 clones, roughly 88% of which are singletons. The TCR originated in a woman in her 30s in good health and CMV-seropositive. The chain joins TRBV27 to TRBJ1-2; D perhaps matches TRBD1 (5 bases). Material: PBMCs. In DNA, the CDR3 is TGTGCCAGCACTTCGGGGCGGGGCCTCTATGGCTACACCTTC. The encoded protein is CASTSGRGLYGYTF.